These 22 T cell receptor beta chains share one sample of origin, sequenced in a study of Ad26.COV2.S vaccination and SARS-CoV-2 variants. Sequencing used immunoSEQ multiplex PCR; TCRdb keeps in-frame clones, though not all of them. Of hundreds of thousands of clones detected, 65% to 90% appear once; the ten largest clones hold around a tenth. Treatment: some 19 received Ad26.COV2.S at low or high dose, single or two shots; roughly five received placebo; per-sample allocation not given. The investigators took samples on day 63 after the first vaccine or placebo injection. The material sequenced was peripheral blood, taken in a trial of Ad26.COV2.S vaccine versus placebo. These receptors came from a person aged 18-65 years who received the Ad26.COV2.S COVID-19 vaccine or a placebo.

The J gene is TRBJ1-2, the V gene TRBV7-2; TRBD1 aligns across 7 bases. Trimming took 5 bases from V and 1 from J; bases not matched to a gene: 10. Germline assignment: CDR1 SGHTA and CDR2 FQGNSA. The CDR3 is made up of 16 amino acids. The CDR3: CASSTQGGPINYGYTF. The CDR3 coding sequence is TGTGCCAGCAGCACCCAGGGGGGTCCCATTAACTATGGCTACACCTTC.

The chain recombines TRBV5-6 with TRBJ1-5; D is ambiguous. V lost 2 bases and J 4 bases, leaving 10 bases between the germline ends. Germline lookup yields CDR1 SGHDT and CDR2 YYEEEE. CDR3 length: 14 amino acids. CDR3 DNA sequence: TGTGCCAGCAGCTTAGGGCGGAGTAATCAGCCCCAGCATTTT. Protein: CASSLGRSNQPQHF.

The chain uses TRBV11-2 and TRBJ1-6, with 7 bases matching TRBD1. The V segment lost 1 base and the J segment 9 bases; nucleotides outside the gene matches: 6. The CDR3 consists of 15 residues. CDR1 is SGHAT, CDR2 FQNNGV, per germline. Written as DNA, the CDR3 is TGTGCCAGCAGCTTAGGGGGACAGTTGCTTTCACCCCTCCACTTT. Translating gives CASSLGGQLLSPLHF.

The chain joins TRBV24-1 to TRBJ2-2; D gene unclear. Germline values: CDR1 KGHDR, CDR2 SFDVKD. The CDR3 has 14 residues. Trimming took off 5 bases at V and 1 base at J, with 7 bases between the two ends. In DNA form, the CDR3 reads TGTGCCACCAGTGGCAAAAGGAACACCGGGGAGCTGTTTTTT. Its translation: CATSGKRNTGELFF.

As DNA, the CDR3 is TGTGCCAGTAGTACCGGACAGGGGGCTGGCGGGGAGCTGTTTTTT. This translates into CASSTGQGAGGELFF. The chain couples TRBV19 to TRBJ2-2; TRBD1 matches at 11 bases. Losses at the gene ends were 4 bases for V and 7 bases for J; bases not matched to a gene: 5. The CDR3 has 15 amino acids. Germline CDR1 is LNHDA and CDR2 is SQIVND (reference sequence).

This chain connects TRBV2 to TRBJ1-6; D call uncertain. The length of the CDR3 is 13 residues. V lost 5 bases and J 10 bases, leaving 12 bases between the germline ends. CDR1 SNHLY and CDR2 FYNNEI come from the germline V gene. CDR3 region: CASSRGGNSPLHF. The CDR3 DNA follows: TGTGCCAGCAGTCGGGGTGGCAACTCACCCCTCCACTTT.

The gene calls are TRBV28 and TRBJ2-5; 10 positions agree with TRBD2. V lost 6 bases and J lost 5; bases outside the gene matches: 21. Germline V gives CDR1 MDHEN, CDR2 SYDVKM. The CDR3 length is 19 residues. CDR3 sequence (DNA): TGTGCCAGCAGCCAACCTGGACTAGCGGCCCCATACGCGGGGGAGACCCAGTACTTC. This gives the protein CASSQPGLAAPYAGETQYF.

This clone showed up just once. This chain links TRBV6-2 or TRBV6-3 with TRBJ1-3, with D uncertain. Trimming removed 5 bases from V and 0 bases from J, with 14 bases in between. Germline V gene sequence: CDR1 MNHEY, CDR2 SVGEGT. The CDR3 is 16 residues long. DNA for the CDR3: TGTGCCAGCAGTCGCCGGGTTCTAACCTCTGGAAACACCATATATTTT. Translation gives CASSRRVLTSGNTIYF.

The J gene is TRBJ1-1, the V gene TRBV5-1; D uncertain. The germline V gene encodes CDR1 SGHRS and CDR2 YFSETQ. With 0 bases removed from V and 1 base from J, the gap between germline ends came to 10 bases. The CDR3 totals 15 residues. CDR3 DNA sequence: TGCGCCAGCAGCTTGGGGCAAGGCCAGAACACTGAAGCTTTCTTT. Encoded protein: CASSLGQGQNTEAFF. Looking up the rest from reference TRBV5-1 and TRBJ1-1 gives the full variable domain: KAGVTQTPRYLIKTRGQQVTLSCSPISGHRSVSWYQQTPGQGLQFLFEYFSETQRNKGNFPGRFSGRQFSNSRSEMNVSTLELGDSALYLCASSLGQGQNTEAFFGQGTRLTVV.

The V and J genes are TRBV28 and TRBJ1-1, with 9 bases matching TRBD1. The CDR3 loop spans 16 amino acids. V shed 2 bases and J 0 bases; nucleotides not matched to a gene: 4. CDR1 MDHEN and CDR2 SYDVKM come from the germline V gene. The CDR3 loop is CASSLGQGTLNTEAFF. CDR3 sequence (DNA): TGTGCCAGCAGTTTAGGACAGGGGACCTTGAACACTGAAGCTTTCTTT.

V gene TRBV5-1 combines with J gene TRBJ1-2; 7 bases align to TRBD1. The germline V gene encodes CDR1 SGHRS and CDR2 YFSETQ. This CDR3 spans 16 amino acids. J lost 1 base, V lost 0 bases, and 6 bases had no gene match. CDR3 DNA sequence: TGCGCCAGCAGCTTGGGGGGGACAGACTTTAACTATGGCTACACCTTC. Translation gives CASSLGGTDFNYGYTF.

The chain joins TRBV15 to TRBJ2-1, with 9 bases fitting TRBD1. This CDR3 is 15 amino acids long. From germline, CDR1 is LNHNV and CDR2 YYDKDF (reference sequence). With 2 bases clipped from V and 7 bases from J, the junction kept 6 bases outside the gene matches. The CDR3 loop reads CATSRTGQGKNEQFF. CDR3 DNA: TGTGCCACCAGCAGAACGGGACAGGGAAAGAATGAGCAGTTCTTC.

This chain links TRBV5-1 with TRBJ2-1; 13 bases match TRBD2. Germline assignment: CDR1 SGHRS and CDR2 YFSETQ. J lost 8 bases, V lost 6 bases, and 11 bases had no gene match. The CDR3 is 16 amino acids. CDR3 in DNA: TGCGCCAGCACCCGGGCCGGGACTAGCGGGAATGATGAGCAGTTCTTC. Translating it yields CASTRAGTSGNDEQFF.

The V call is TRBV28, the J call TRBJ2-3; D is unclear. Trimming cost V 2 bases and J 2 bases, with 11 bases left between them. Per the germline V gene, CDR1 is MDHEN and CDR2 is SYDVKM. CDR3 length: 15 amino acids. The chain's CDR3 is CASSLGRQITDTQYF. The CDR3, as DNA: TGTGCCAGCAGTTTAGGCCGCCAGATCACAGATACGCAGTATTTT.

The V and J genes are TRBV13 and TRBJ2-1; D may be TRBD2 (5 bases). Germline CDR1 reads PRHDT; CDR2 reads FYEKMQ (reference sequence). Trimming pared 5 bases from V and 5 bases from J, leaving 16 bases between. The CDR3 spans 15 residues. CDR3 amino acids: CASSPRESGNNEQFF. Here the CDR3 DNA reads TGTGCCAGCAGCCCCCGGGAATCAGGAAACAATGAGCAGTTCTTC.

The chain carries TRBV19 and TRBJ1-4, with D unresolved. V was pared by 3 bases and J by 0 bases, with 8 bases between. The length of the CDR3 is 15 residues. Looked up from germline, CDR1 is LNHDA and CDR2 is SQIVND (reference sequence). The CDR3 here is CASSILGSTNEKLFF. The CDR3 region has the DNA TGTGCCAGTAGTATTCTAGGGTCAACTAATGAAAAACTGTTTTTT.

This sequence joins TRBV4-3 and TRBJ1-6, with D uncertain. Trimming removed 1 base from V and 10 bases from J, with 17 bases in between. Germline V CDR1 and CDR2: LGHNA, YSLEER. The CDR3 has 16 residues. CDR3 sequence reads: CASSQGALPYGSPLHF. The DNA for the CDR3 is TGCGCCAGCAGCCAAGGGGCCCTGCCCTACGGATCACCCCTCCACTTT.

The chain links TRBV5-1 to TRBJ1-4; D ambiguous. Germline V gene data show CDR1 as SGHRS and CDR2 as YFSETQ. The CDR3 is 14 amino acids. The V end lost 7 bases, the J end lost 8 bases, and 18 bases lay between the germline ends. This CDR3 reads CASAAEVSNEKLFF. The CDR3 region has the DNA TGCGCCAGCGCGGCCGAGGTGTCCAACGAAAAACTGTTTTTT.

This chain uses TRBV13 with TRBJ2-3; D ambiguous. V was pared by 1 base and J by 4 bases, with 9 bases between. CDR3 length: 14 amino acids. Germline CDR1 is PRHDT and CDR2 is FYEKMQ (reference sequence). The CDR3 DNA sequence: TGTGCCAGCAGCTTAGTTGCTGGTGCAGATACGCAGTATTTT. This codes for CASSLVAGADTQYF. Variable domain in full (rest from reference TRBV13 and TRBJ2-3): AAGVIQSPRHLIKEKRETATLKCYPIPRHDTVYWYQQGPGQDPQFLISFYEKMQSDKGSIPDRFSAQQFSDYHSELNMSSLELGDSALYFCASSLVAGADTQYFGPGTRLTVL.

The rearrangement joins TRBV5-8 to TRBJ1-1; D is perhaps TRBD1 (5 bases). Germline CDR1 and CDR2: SGHTS and YDEGEE. This CDR3 is 12 amino acids long. V was pared by 2 bases and J by 8 bases, with 10 bases between. DNA of the CDR3: TGTGCCAGCAGCTTCCCGGGACGAGAAGCTTTCTTT. Translating gives CASSFPGREAFF.

The chain has TRBV5-1 and TRBJ2-3, with unresolved D. In germline, CDR1 is SGHRS, CDR2 YFSETQ. V was clipped by 0 bases and J by 0 bases, with 11 bases between them. This CDR3 spans 16 amino acids. CDR3 loop: CASSLAALTSTDTQYF. CDR3 nucleotide sequence: TGCGCCAGCAGCTTGGCAGCGTTGACTAGCACAGATACGCAGTATTTT.

The chain employs TRBV30 and TRBJ1-2, with D tentatively TRBD1 (5 bases). The CDR3 runs 15 residues. The germline V gene encodes CDR1 GTSNPN and CDR2 SVGIG (reference sequence). V lost 5 bases to trimming and J lost 8 bases, with 24 bases between them. Written as DNA, the CDR3 is TGTGCCTGGGAGCCCCCACACGAAGGGGAGGAGGGCTACACCTTC. Its translation: CAWEPPHEGEEGYTF.